The next 11 T cell receptor beta chains were all read from a single sample in a study of T cell repertoires in cytomegalovirus infection (dated by TCRdb to about 2019). For these TCRs, the target antigens are not known. Sample treatment or condition, as interpreted from the label and publication: in vitro stimulation with specific CMV peptide epitopes to enrich CMV-specific T cells. The sequencer was an Illumina HiSeq 1500. TCRdb applied fastp at Q25 and MiXCR to the public reads, then kept only in-frame beta chains. Identical CDR3 proteins give one entry, which carries the most common genes and DNA. Within this sample are about 69,000 distinct CDR3 sequences, with more than 25% of them counted one time only. 45% to 65% of the sample rests with the top ten. Here the sequenced sample was CD8+ T cells from cultured PBMCs, taken from culture after CMV antigen stimulation. Source of these receptors: a human donor in good health (CMV status not recorded). Some clones in this sample may be carry-over from other donors' samples.

The chain has TRBV4-1 and TRBJ2-3, with D possibly being TRBD1 (6 bases). The CDR3 contains 15 residues. From germline, CDR1 is MGHRA and CDR2 YSYEKL. V lost 6 bases, J lost 0 bases, and 13 bases lay in between. The CDR3 protein is CASRPGTPSTDTQYF. The DNA of the CDR3 is TGCGCCAGCAGACCCGGGACACCTAGCACAGATACGCAGTATTTT.

The chain is built from TRBV7-3 and TRBJ2-7, with D possibly being TRBD2 (5 bases). The V end was cut by 4 bases, the J end by 6 bases, with 10 bases between. Germline-derived CDR1 and CDR2 are SGHTA and FQGTGA. This CDR3 comprises 12 residues. The CDR3 here is CASSSLGGEQYF. The CDR3 DNA is TGTGCCAGCAGCTCACTAGGTGGCGAGCAGTACTTC.

The V gene is TRBV6-2 or TRBV6-3, the J gene TRBJ2-2, with a possible D match to TRBD2 (7 bases). This CDR3 comprises 14 residues. Germline assignment: CDR1 MNHEY and CDR2 SVGEGT. CDR3 region: CVSGRGTYTGELFF. CDR3 coding DNA: TGTGTCTCAGGGAGGGGGACGTACACCGGGGAGCTGTTTTTT.

This clonotype was counted ten times or more. The rearrangement links TRBV12-3 or TRBV12-4 to TRBJ1-2; maybe TRBD1 (6 bases). V was pared by 6 bases and J by 4 bases, with 15 bases between. This CDR3 contains 14 residues. CDR3 residues: CASRPRGSGYGYTF. For the CDR3, the DNA is TGTGCCAGCAGGCCCAGGGGTTCCGGCTATGGCTACACCTTC.

This clonotype was seen repeatedly, ten times or more. CDR3 DNA: TGTGCCAGCAGCCCCTCCGGGGGGCCAACTAATGAAAAACTGTTTTTT. Protein product: CASSPSGGPTNEKLFF. The chain employs TRBV7-3 and TRBJ1-4; the D gene is possibly TRBD1 (6 bases). The CDR3 consists of 16 residues. Trimming shortened V by 5 bases and J by 0 bases, and 13 bases separated the two germline ends. Looked up from germline, CDR1 is SGHTA and CDR2 is FQGTGA.

The chain is built from TRBV27 and TRBJ2-3; TRBD2 agrees at 12 bases. The CDR3 is made up of 16 amino acids. The J segment lost 5 bases and the V segment lost 5 bases, leaving 8 bases of the junction unmatched. Per the germline V gene, CDR1 is MNHEY and CDR2 is SMNVEV (reference sequence). The CDR3 reads CASSRRLAGDVDTQYF. CDR3 nucleotide sequence: TGTGCCAGCAGTAGAAGACTAGCGGGAGATGTAGATACGCAGTATTTT.

J is TRBJ1-1 and V is TRBV25-1; D unclear. CDR1 and CDR2 (germline): MGHDK, SYGVNS. Trimming left V 1 base short and J 2 bases short, with 8 bases between. This CDR3 is built from 14 residues. The CDR3: CASSEWTANTEAFF. The CDR3 bases are TGTGCCAGCAGTGAATGGACGGCAAACACTGAAGCTTTCTTT.

The rearrangement links TRBV7-2 to TRBJ2-3, with 8 bases that match TRBD1. CDR1 and CDR2 (germline): SGHTA, FQGNSA. V lost 5 bases, J lost 3 bases, and 10 bases stayed unmatched. The CDR3 is 16 amino acids. The CDR3 sequence is CASSVDRDRQTDTQYF. CDR3 coding DNA: TGTGCCAGCAGCGTAGACCGGGACAGGCAAACAGATACGCAGTATTTT.

V usage is TRBV29-1 and J usage is TRBJ2-1; tentative D call: TRBD1 (5 bases). Trimming took off 2 bases at V and 9 bases at J, with 11 bases between the two ends. From germline, CDR1 is SQVTM and CDR2 ANQGSEA. This CDR3 contains 12 residues. The CDR3: CSVETGQSEQFF. CDR3 bases: TGCAGCGTTGAAACAGGCCAGAGTGAGCAGTTCTTC.

The gene calls are TRBV5-4 and TRBJ2-2, with D tentatively TRBD2 (6 bases). CDR1 and CDR2 from the germline V gene are SGHNT and YYREEE (reference sequence). This CDR3 has 15 residues. The V and J ends lost 10 bases and 4 bases respectively, with 20 bases between them. CDR3 DNA: TGTGCCGCTCGGGTAGCTAGCGACATCACCGGGGAGCTGTTTTTT. It specifies CAARVASDITGELFF.

The CDR3, as DNA: TGTGCCAGCAGTTTGCGAGCGGGGGCTCGCTCGGGGGAGACCCAGTACTTC. Residues: CASSLRAGARSGETQYF. The gene calls are TRBV28 and TRBJ2-5, with TRBD2 identical over 8 bases. Germline CDR1 reads MDHEN; CDR2 reads SYDVKM. Trimming cost V 3 bases and J 5 bases; bases outside gene matches: 14. This CDR3 has 17 residues.